Below are 23 T cell receptor beta chains sequenced from a single sample in a study of T cell repertoires in cytomegalovirus infection. Using its own MiXCR run on the reads, TCRdb lists one record per CDR3 protein. The sample shows around 210,000 distinct CDR3 sequences, 6.5% of them seen only once. The sample taken for sequencing was PBMCs. The source is a human donor in good health (CMV status not recorded). Some clones in this sample may be carry-over from other donors' samples.

This clonotype was recorded many times. V is TRBV28 and J is TRBJ2-7; D is uncertain. The V and J ends lost 6 bases and 5 bases respectively, with 14 bases between them. This CDR3 contains 13 residues. CDR1 MDHEN and CDR2 SYDVKM come from the germline V gene. The CDR3 protein is CASRETDRDEQYF. The CDR3 DNA is TGTGCCAGCAGGGAGACTGACCGGGACGAGCAGTACTTC.

The J gene is TRBJ2-1, the V gene TRBV6-2 or TRBV6-3; D possibly corresponds to TRBD2 (6 bases). Trimming pared 4 bases from V and 4 bases from J, leaving 14 bases between. CDR1 and CDR2 from the germline V gene are MNHEY and SVGEGT. The CDR3 totals 15 residues. In nucleotides, the CDR3 is TGTGCCAGCAGTTTTCGGGGGTTTTTTTACAATGAGCAGTTCTTC. It specifies CASSFRGFFYNEQFF.

This clonotype was seen at least ten times. This chain connects TRBV7-8 to TRBJ2-7; perhaps TRBD2 as D (5 bases). The V end was cut by 1 base, the J end by 6 bases, with 16 bases between. CDR1 and CDR2 (germline): SGHVS, FQNEAQ. The CDR3 runs to 15 residues. The CDR3 is CASSLDGVVGIEQYF. The CDR3 DNA reads as TGTGCCAGCAGCTTAGACGGGGTCGTCGGAATCGAGCAGTACTTC.

V usage is TRBV28 and J usage is TRBJ1-2; D is undetermined. V was cut by 5 bases and J by 8 bases, with 12 bases left in between. CDR1 MDHEN and CDR2 SYDVKM come from the germline V gene. The CDR3 extends over 12 amino acids. CDR3 nucleotides: TGTGCCAGCAGTCCCCAAGCGAGCGGCTACACCTTC. This translates into CASSPQASGYTF.

The genes are TRBV12-3 or TRBV12-4 and TRBJ2-3, with 8 bases fitting TRBD2. The CDR3 covers 15 residues. V lost 6 bases to trimming and J lost 5 bases; unmatched junction nucleotides: 10. CDR3: CASRPGGLAGDTQYF. DNA for the CDR3: TGTGCCAGCAGGCCGGGGGGGCTAGCGGGAGATACGCAGTATTTT.

This clonotype was seen many times. V gene TRBV29-1 combines with J gene TRBJ2-5, with D possibly called TRBD1 or TRBD2 (5 bases each). The V gene's germline CDR1 is SQVTM and CDR2 ANQGSEA. The CDR3 spans 13 residues. V dropped 1 base and J dropped 9 bases, with 15 bases sitting between them. CDR3 sequence: CSVEGQPRGAQYF. In nucleotides, the CDR3 is TGCAGCGTTGAAGGACAGCCAAGAGGGGCCCAGTACTTC.

This clonotype turned up a few times. The chain couples TRBV20-1 to TRBJ2-5, with 9 bases aligning to TRBD2. The CDR3 is made up of 14 amino acids. The ends lost 7 bases at V and 0 bases at J; junction bases unmatched: 6. Germline-derived CDR1 and CDR2 are DFQATT and SNEGSKA (reference sequence). CDR3 sequence reads: CSVESGGNQETQYF. As DNA, the CDR3 is TGCAGTGTAGAAAGCGGGGGGAACCAAGAGACCCAGTACTTC.

This clonotype was counted many times. The chain is built from TRBV4-1 and TRBJ2-7; D uncertain. Deletions cut 0 bases from V and 4 bases from J, with 10 bases between. Germline V gene data show CDR1 as MGHRA and CDR2 as YSYEKL. This CDR3 has 14 residues. The CDR3 reads CASSQDQIRYEQYF. The CDR3 DNA sequence: TGCGCCAGCAGCCAAGATCAGATTCGTTACGAGCAGTACTTC.

This clonotype showed up many times. The chain recombines TRBV7-2 with TRBJ1-2, with a tentative D call TRBD1 (6 bases). Trimming took 2 bases from V and 4 from J, leaving 20 bases between them. Germline V CDR1 and CDR2: SGHTA, FQGNSA. The CDR3 spans 17 residues. CDR3 nucleotide sequence: TGTGCCAGCAGCTTAATGGCCGGGACAATAAGAACCTATGGCTACACCTTC. Protein: CASSLMAGTIRTYGYTF.

This clonotype was counted at least ten times. The chain employs TRBV3-1 and TRBJ2-1; 9 positions match TRBD1. The V segment lost 0 bases and the J segment 4 bases; nucleotides outside the gene matches: 7. Germline CDR1 reads LGHDT; CDR2 reads YNNKEL (reference sequence). The CDR3 totals 17 residues. The CDR3 is CASSQDSLGTGYNEQFF. CDR3 bases: TGTGCCAGCAGCCAAGATTCTCTCGGGACAGGGTACAATGAGCAGTTCTTC.

This clonotype appeared many times. This chain uses TRBV28 with TRBJ2-7; possibly TRBD2 for D (7 bases). The CDR3 spans 14 residues. V lost 7 bases and J lost 1, with 14 bases in between. The germline CDR1 and CDR2 sequences are MDHEN and SYDVKM. The CDR3 nucleotides read TGTGCCAGCATTGGAGGGGGGGGGTCCTACGAGCAGTACTTC. This sequence encodes CASIGGGGSYEQYF.

The table lists this clonotype with many counts. The V call is TRBV29-1, the J call TRBJ2-1, with a possible D match to TRBD1 (6 bases). Germline V lookup: CDR1 SQVTM, CDR2 ANQGSEA. This CDR3 is 16 amino acids long. The V end was cut by 0 bases, the J end by 1 base, with 13 bases between. The CDR3 bases are TGCAGCGTTGAAGATCATAAGGGGGAATCCTACAATGAGCAGTTCTTC. It specifies CSVEDHKGESYNEQFF.

The V call is TRBV20-1, the J call TRBJ2-3; D is unclear. The germline V gene encodes CDR1 DFQATT and CDR2 SNEGSKA (reference sequence). V lost 2 bases to trimming and J lost 1 base, with 13 bases between them. The CDR3 is made up of 15 amino acids. The CDR3 loop is CSARRTPSGTDTQYF. The CDR3 DNA reads as TGCAGTGCTAGAAGGACCCCCTCGGGCACAGATACGCAGTATTTT.

This clonotype was seen at least ten times. V and J are TRBV10-3 and TRBJ1-1, with D unresolved. Germline V gene sequence: CDR1 ENHRY, CDR2 SYGVKD. This CDR3 has 13 amino acids. V was shortened by 0 bases and J by 6 bases, with 8 bases between the two germline ends. CDR3 amino acids: CAISESRPPEAFF. CDR3 bases: TGTGCCATCAGTGAGTCTAGACCCCCTGAAGCTTTCTTT.

This clonotype showed up many times. The chain couples TRBV28 to TRBJ2-4; TRBD1 agrees at 8 bases. V trimming: 1 base; J trimming: 8 bases; junction bases outside the gene matches: 7. CDR3 length: 15 amino acids. Germline V lookup: CDR1 MDHEN, CDR2 SYDVKM. The CDR3 loop reads CASSLFLPDRDIQYF. In DNA form, the CDR3 reads TGTGCCAGCAGTTTATTCCTTCCGGACAGGGACATTCAGTACTTC.

This clonotype appeared many times. This chain connects TRBV7-2 to TRBJ2-2, with D hard to call. CDR1 and CDR2 from the germline V gene are SGHTA and FQGNSA. The V and J ends lost 3 bases and 0 bases respectively, with 5 bases between them. This CDR3 region has 14 residues. CDR3 sequence reads: CASSFTTNTGELFF. The CDR3 nucleotides are TGTGCCAGCAGCTTTACGACGAACACCGGGGAGCTGTTTTTT.

This clonotype was found many times. V is TRBV6-1 and J is TRBJ1-4; no clear D. Looked up from germline, CDR1 is MNHNS and CDR2 is SASEGT. The CDR3 is 16 residues long. The V end lost 5 bases, the J end lost 4 bases, and 17 bases lay between the germline ends. The CDR3: CASSPLARILNEKLFF. The CDR3 nucleotides read TGTGCCAGCAGTCCCTTAGCGAGGATCCTTAATGAAAAACTGTTTTTT.

The chain carries TRBV28 and TRBJ2-1; 7 nucleotides agree with TRBD1. The V gene's germline CDR1 is MDHEN and CDR2 SYDVKM. V lost 10 bases and J lost 8; bases outside the gene matches: 8. The CDR3 contains 12 residues. The CDR3 reads CATTTGLDEQFF. CDR3 DNA: TGTGCCACTACGACAGGGCTAGATGAGCAGTTCTTC.

This clonotype has a count of ten or more. The V and J genes are TRBV6-2 or TRBV6-3 and TRBJ2-4, with D possibly TRBD2 on 5 matching bases. Looked up from germline, CDR1 is MNHEY and CDR2 is SVGEGT. Trimming took 6 bases from V and 6 from J, leaving 21 bases between them. The CDR3 runs to 16 residues. CDR3 coding DNA: TGTGCCAGCAGCACCCGAGGGCCCGGGGATGGAAACATTCAGTACTTC. Translation gives CASSTRGPGDGNIQYF.

This clonotype has at least ten counts. This chain connects TRBV7-2 to TRBJ2-6; no reliable D call. The CDR3 runs 14 residues. Trimming shortened V by 5 bases and J by 0 bases, and 5 bases separated the two germline ends. Germline CDR1 and CDR2: SGHTA and FQGNSA. The CDR3 spells CASSRTSGANVLTF. The CDR3 DNA reads TGTGCCAGCAGCCGAACCTCTGGGGCCAACGTCCTGACTTTC.

This clonotype appeared many times. The chain links TRBV7-9 to TRBJ1-2; tentatively, D is TRBD1 (6 bases). This CDR3 is built from 14 residues. Per the germline V gene, CDR1 is SEHNR and CDR2 is FQNEAQ (reference sequence). The ends were cut back, 2 bases at V and 6 bases at J, with 13 bases in the middle. Here the CDR3 reads CASSLLSRGDGYTF. The CDR3 bases are TGTGCCAGCAGCTTATTATCCAGGGGCGATGGCTACACCTTC.

This clonotype was counted ten times or more. The CDR3 protein is CASSPLGQGAAFF. As DNA, the CDR3 is TGTGCCAGCAGCCCCCTGGGACAGGGCGCAGCTTTCTTT. J is TRBJ1-1 and V is TRBV7-2; 9 positions agree with TRBD1. This CDR3 spans 13 amino acids. The V gene end was trimmed by 5 bases and the J gene end by 10 bases; junction bases not matched to a gene: 8. From germline, CDR1 is SGHTA and CDR2 FQGNSA.

This clonotype was seen repeatedly, ten times or more. This sequence joins TRBV7-3 and TRBJ1-5; TRBD1 aligns across 10 bases. Germline-derived CDR1 and CDR2 are SGHTA and FQGTGA. The V segment lost 5 bases and the J segment 7 bases; nucleotides outside the gene matches: 2. CDR3 length: 13 amino acids. CDR3 loop: CASSRDRGQPQHF. As DNA, the CDR3 is TGTGCCAGCAGCCGGGACAGGGGACAGCCCCAGCATTTT.